The 9 T cell receptor beta chains reported below all come from one sample, sequenced in a study of T cells in Graves' hyperthyroidism and ophthalmopathy. TCR beta CDR3 regions were amplified from RNA. RT-PCR in the first round (using the HTBI primer set) targeted the TCR CDR3. TCRdb re-called the multiplex PCR reads with MiXCR, one entry per CDR3 protein. The sample carries 140,000 or so distinct CDR3 sequences, roughly a fifth recorded once. Sequencing input: blood. These receptors originate from a woman between 50 and 59 years old with Graves' hyperthyroidism that later progressed to Graves' ophthalmopathy.

This clonotype was seen a single time. A read error may be the cause here, since a much bigger clone is one base away. V is TRBV7-2 and J is TRBJ2-5; D may be TRBD2 (6 bases). Germline V gives CDR1 SGHTA, CDR2 FQGNSA. V was pared by 4 bases and J by 7 bases, with 19 bases between. The CDR3 extends over 15 amino acids. The CDR3 region is CASSSNTGLKRTQYF. The CDR3 DNA reads TGTGCCAGCAGCTCCAATACGGGACTCAAAAGGACCCAGTACTTC.

The chain couples TRBV11-2 to TRBJ1-2; 10 nucleotides align to TRBD1. V dropped 5 bases and J dropped 8; count of bases not matched to a gene: 8. Germline V gene sequence: CDR1 SGHAT, CDR2 FQNNGV. The CDR3 covers 14 residues. CDR3 coding DNA: TGTGCCAGCAGCGTGACAGGGGGCGCTGAGGGCTACACCTTC. This translates into CASSVTGGAEGYTF.

This rearrangement joins TRBV11-2 to TRBJ1-2, with a weak D call TRBD1 (6 bases). Germline V gene data show CDR1 as SGHAT and CDR2 as FQNNGV. The V gene lost 0 bases and the J gene lost 8 bases, with 10 bases spanning the gap. This CDR3 is 13 amino acids long. The chain's CDR3 is CASSLDKGVGYTF. The CDR3 DNA is TGTGCCAGCAGCTTAGATAAGGGGGTCGGCTACACCTTC. The full variable domain, rest sourced from reference TRBV11-2 and TRBJ1-2, is EAGVAQSPRYKIIEKRQSVAFWCNPISGHATLYWYQQILGQGPKLLIQFQNNGVVDDSQLPKDRFSAERLKGVDSTLKIQPAKLEDSAVYLCASSLDKGVGYTFGSGTRLTVV.

This clonotype appeared many times. J is TRBJ2-7 and V is TRBV20-1; TRBD2 matches at 9 bases. Trimming at V came to 0 bases and at J to 5 bases, leaving 11 bases not matched to a gene. Germline loops: CDR1 DFQATT, CDR2 SNEGSKA (reference sequence). This CDR3 is built from 16 residues. The CDR3 loop is CSARDSRAGGGHEQYF. CDR3 coding DNA: TGCAGTGCTAGAGATTCCCGAGCGGGAGGTGGCCACGAGCAGTACTTC.

The chain is built from TRBV14 and TRBJ2-1, with D uncertain. The CDR3 covers 12 residues. CDR1 and CDR2 from the germline V gene are SGHDN and FVKESK. Trimming removed 0 bases from V and 11 bases from J, with 8 bases in between. CDR3 nucleotide sequence: TGTGCCAGCAGCCAAGATACTCAGAAGCAGTTCTTC. This codes for CASSQDTQKQFF.

The rearrangement joins TRBV19 to TRBJ1-1; 7 bases map to TRBD1. Trimming took 4 bases from V and 0 from J; bases not matched to a gene: 8. The V gene's germline CDR1 is LNHDA and CDR2 SQIVND (reference sequence). The CDR3 is 16 amino acids. CDR3 nucleotide sequence: TGTGCCAGTAGTAATTCCTTTGGGACAGTGAACACTGAAGCTTTCTTT. Its translation is CASSNSFGTVNTEAFF.

The table lists this clonotype with a few counts. This chain connects TRBV20-1 to TRBJ2-5; 8 bases match TRBD2. V gave up 4 bases and J gave up 5 bases; unmatched junction bases: 3. The germline V gene has CDR1 DFQATT and CDR2 SNEGSKA (reference sequence). The CDR3 is 12 residues long. This CDR3 reads CSATPSGETQYF. The CDR3 nucleotides are TGCAGTGCTACCCCTAGCGGGGAGACCCAGTACTTC.

This clonotype was counted many times. CDR3 loop: CASSQDLGGAKAYEQYF. DNA of the CDR3: TGTGCCAGCAGCCAAGATTTAGGCGGGGCCAAAGCATACGAGCAGTACTTC. The J gene is TRBJ2-7, the V gene TRBV3-1; possible D gene TRBD2, 6 bases. Germline assignment: CDR1 LGHDT and CDR2 YNNKEL (reference sequence). Deletions cut 0 bases from V and 4 bases from J, with 19 bases between. There are 17 residues in the CDR3.

This clonotype came up a few times. The chain recombines TRBV6-4 with TRBJ1-1; a possible D gene is TRBD1 (6 bases). CDR3 length: 14 amino acids. Trimming removed 8 bases from V and 0 bases from J, with 13 bases in between. In germline, CDR1 is MRHNA, CDR2 SNTAGT. The CDR3 region is CASQTGGMNTEAFF. CDR3 DNA: TGTGCCAGCCAGACAGGCGGTATGAACACTGAAGCTTTCTTT.